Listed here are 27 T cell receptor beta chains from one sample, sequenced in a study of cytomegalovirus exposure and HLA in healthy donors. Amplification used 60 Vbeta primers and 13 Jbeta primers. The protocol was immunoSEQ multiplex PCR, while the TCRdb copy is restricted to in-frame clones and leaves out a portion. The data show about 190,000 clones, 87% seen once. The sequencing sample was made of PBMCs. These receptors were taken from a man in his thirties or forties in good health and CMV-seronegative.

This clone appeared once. In DNA, the CDR3 is TGTGCCAGCAGTCTCTCAGGGCGGGAGCAGTTCTTC. Translated: CASSLSGREQFF. This chain connects TRBV2 to TRBJ2-1; tentatively, D is TRBD1 (5 bases). Germline CDR1 SNHLY, CDR2 FYNNEI. This CDR3 region has 12 residues. The V end lost 5 bases, the J end lost 10 bases, and 12 bases lay between the germline ends.

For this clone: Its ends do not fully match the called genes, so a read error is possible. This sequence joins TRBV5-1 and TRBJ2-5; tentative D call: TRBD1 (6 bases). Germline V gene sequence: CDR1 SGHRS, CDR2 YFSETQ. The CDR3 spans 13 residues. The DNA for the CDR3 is TGCGCCAGCAGCATAAGGGACACCGGAAAGCCTAACTTC. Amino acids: CASSIRDTGKPNF.

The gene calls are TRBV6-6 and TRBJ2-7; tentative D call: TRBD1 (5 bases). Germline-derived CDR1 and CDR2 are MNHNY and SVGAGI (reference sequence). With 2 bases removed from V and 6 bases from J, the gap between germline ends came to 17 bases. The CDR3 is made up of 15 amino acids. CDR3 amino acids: CASSYQGRVGSEQYF. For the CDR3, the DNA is TGTGCCAGCAGTTACCAGGGCAGGGTAGGCAGCGAGCAGTACTTC.

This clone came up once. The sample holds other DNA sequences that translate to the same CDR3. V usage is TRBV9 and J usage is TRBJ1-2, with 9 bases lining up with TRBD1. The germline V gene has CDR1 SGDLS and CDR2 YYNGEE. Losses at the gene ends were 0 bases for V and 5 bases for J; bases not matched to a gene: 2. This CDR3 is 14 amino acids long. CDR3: CASSVGGTGYGYTF. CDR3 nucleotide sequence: TGTGCCAGCAGCGTAGGTGGGACAGGGTATGGCTACACCTTC.

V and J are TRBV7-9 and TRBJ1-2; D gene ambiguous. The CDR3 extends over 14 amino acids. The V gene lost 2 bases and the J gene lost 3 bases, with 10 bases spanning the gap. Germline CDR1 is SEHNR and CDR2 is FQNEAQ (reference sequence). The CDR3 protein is CASSLRGMDYGYTF. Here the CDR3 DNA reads TGTGCCAGCAGCTTACGAGGGATGGACTATGGCTACACCTTC.

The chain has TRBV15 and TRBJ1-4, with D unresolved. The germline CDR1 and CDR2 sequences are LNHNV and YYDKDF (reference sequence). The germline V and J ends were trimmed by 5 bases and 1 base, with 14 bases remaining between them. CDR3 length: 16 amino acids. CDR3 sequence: CATSLLASRTNEKLFF. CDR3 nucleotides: TGTGCCACCAGCCTCTTAGCATCCAGAACTAATGAAAAACTGTTTTTT.

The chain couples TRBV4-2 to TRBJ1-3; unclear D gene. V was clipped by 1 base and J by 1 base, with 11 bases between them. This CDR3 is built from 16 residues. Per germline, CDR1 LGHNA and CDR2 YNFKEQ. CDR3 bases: TGTGCCAGCAGCCAAGTGGGAGGGTCATCTGGAAACACCATATATTTT. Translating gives CASSQVGGSSGNTIYF.

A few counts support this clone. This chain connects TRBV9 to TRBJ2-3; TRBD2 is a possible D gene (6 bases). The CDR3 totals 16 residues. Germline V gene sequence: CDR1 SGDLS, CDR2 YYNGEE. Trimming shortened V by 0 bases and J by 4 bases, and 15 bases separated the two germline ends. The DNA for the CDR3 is TGTGCCAGCAGCGTAGGAGGTCGGATAGCGGCAGATACGCAGTATTTT. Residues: CASSVGGRIAADTQYF.

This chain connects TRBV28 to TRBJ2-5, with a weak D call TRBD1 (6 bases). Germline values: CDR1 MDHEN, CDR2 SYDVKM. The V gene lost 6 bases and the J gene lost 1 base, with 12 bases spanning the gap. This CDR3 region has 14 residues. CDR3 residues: CASSLRGSQETQYF. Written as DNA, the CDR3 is TGTGCCAGCAGCCTCAGGGGTTCCCAAGAGACCCAGTACTTC.

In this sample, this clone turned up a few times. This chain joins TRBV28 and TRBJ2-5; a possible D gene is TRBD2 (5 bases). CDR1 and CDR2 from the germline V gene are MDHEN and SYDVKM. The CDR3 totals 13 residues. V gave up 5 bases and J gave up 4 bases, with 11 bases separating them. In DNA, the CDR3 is TGTGCCAGCAGTGGGAGTGCCAGAGAGACCCAGTACTTC. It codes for CASSGSARETQYF.

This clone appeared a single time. For the CDR3, the DNA is TGTGCCAGCAACGATCTGGGGAGCTATGTGACCGGGGCCAACGTCCTGACTTTC. This sequence encodes CASNDLGSYVTGANVLTF. J is TRBJ2-6 and V is TRBV28; weak D call: TRBD2 (5 bases). The length of the CDR3 is 18 residues. Trimming took 7 bases from V and 4 from J, leaving 23 bases between them. CDR1 is MDHEN and CDR2 is SYDVKM in the germline V gene. Supplemented by reference TRBV28 and TRBJ2-6, the full variable domain reads DVKVTQSSRYLVKRTGEKVFLECVQDMDHENMFWYRQDPGLGLRLIYFSYDVKMKEKGDIPEGYSVSREKKERFSLILESASTNQTSMYLCASNDLGSYVTGANVLTFGAGSRLTVL.

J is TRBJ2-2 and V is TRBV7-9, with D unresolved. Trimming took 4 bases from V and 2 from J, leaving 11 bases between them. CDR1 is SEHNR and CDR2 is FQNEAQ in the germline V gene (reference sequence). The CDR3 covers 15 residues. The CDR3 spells CASSYTNDNTGELFF. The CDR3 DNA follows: TGTGCCAGCAGCTATACAAACGATAACACCGGGGAGCTGTTTTTT.

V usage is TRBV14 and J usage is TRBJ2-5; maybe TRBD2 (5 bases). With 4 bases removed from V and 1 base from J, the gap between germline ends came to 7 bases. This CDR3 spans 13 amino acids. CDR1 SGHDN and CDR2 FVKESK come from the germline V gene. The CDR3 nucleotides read TGTGCCAGCAGCCGCGGGCCCCAAGAGACCCAGTACTTC. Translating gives CASSRGPQETQYF.

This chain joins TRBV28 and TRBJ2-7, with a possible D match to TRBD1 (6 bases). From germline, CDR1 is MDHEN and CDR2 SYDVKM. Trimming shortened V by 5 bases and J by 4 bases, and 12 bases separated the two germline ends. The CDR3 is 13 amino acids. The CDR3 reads CASSVGQTYEQYF. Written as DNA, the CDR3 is TGTGCCAGCAGTGTCGGACAGACTTACGAGCAGTACTTC.

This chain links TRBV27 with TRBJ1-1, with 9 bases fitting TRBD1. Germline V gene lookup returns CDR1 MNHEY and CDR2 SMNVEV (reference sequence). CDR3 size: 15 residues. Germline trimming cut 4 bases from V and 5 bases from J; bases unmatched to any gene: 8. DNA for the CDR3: TGTGCCAGCAGTTCCCCGGGACAGGGTAATACTGAAGCTTTCTTT. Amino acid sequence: CASSSPGQGNTEAFF.

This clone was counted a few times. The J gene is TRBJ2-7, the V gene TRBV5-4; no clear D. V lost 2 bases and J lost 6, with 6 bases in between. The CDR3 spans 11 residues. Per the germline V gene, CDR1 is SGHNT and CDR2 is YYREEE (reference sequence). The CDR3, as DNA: TGTGCCAGCAGCTTTTCCGGCGAGCAGTACTTC. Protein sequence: CASSFSGEQYF.

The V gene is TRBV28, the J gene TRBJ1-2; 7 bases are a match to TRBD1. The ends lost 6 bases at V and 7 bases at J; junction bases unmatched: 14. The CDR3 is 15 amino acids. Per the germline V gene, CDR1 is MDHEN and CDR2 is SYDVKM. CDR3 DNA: TGTGCCAGCAGCCCCCCCGTTATGAGGGGGCCTGGCTACACCTTC. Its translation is CASSPPVMRGPGYTF.

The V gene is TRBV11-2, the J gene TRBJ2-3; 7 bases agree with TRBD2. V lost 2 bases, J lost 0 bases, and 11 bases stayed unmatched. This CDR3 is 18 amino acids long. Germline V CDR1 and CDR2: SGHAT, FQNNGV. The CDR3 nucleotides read TGTGCCAGCAGCTTACTATCGGCCAGCGGGGTTAGCACAGATACGCAGTATTTT. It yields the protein CASSLLSASGVSTDTQYF.

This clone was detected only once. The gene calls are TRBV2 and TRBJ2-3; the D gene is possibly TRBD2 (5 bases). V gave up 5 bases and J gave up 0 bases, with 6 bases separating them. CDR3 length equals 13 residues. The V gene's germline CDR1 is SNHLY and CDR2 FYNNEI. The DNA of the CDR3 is TGTGCCAGCAGTAGCGGAAGCACAGATACGCAGTATTTT. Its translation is CASSSGSTDTQYF.

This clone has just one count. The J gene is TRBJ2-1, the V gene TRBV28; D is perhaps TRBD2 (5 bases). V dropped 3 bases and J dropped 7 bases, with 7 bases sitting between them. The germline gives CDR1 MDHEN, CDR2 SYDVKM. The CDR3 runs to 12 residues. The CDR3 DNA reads TGTGCCAGCAGTTTCCCGGGGAATGAGCAGTTCTTC. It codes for CASSFPGNEQFF.

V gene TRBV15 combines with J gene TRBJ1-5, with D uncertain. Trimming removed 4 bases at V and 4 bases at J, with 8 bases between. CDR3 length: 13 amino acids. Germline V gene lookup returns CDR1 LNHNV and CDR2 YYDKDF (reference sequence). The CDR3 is CATSKSQNQPQHF. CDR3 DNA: TGTGCCACCAGCAAAAGTCAGAATCAGCCCCAGCATTTT.

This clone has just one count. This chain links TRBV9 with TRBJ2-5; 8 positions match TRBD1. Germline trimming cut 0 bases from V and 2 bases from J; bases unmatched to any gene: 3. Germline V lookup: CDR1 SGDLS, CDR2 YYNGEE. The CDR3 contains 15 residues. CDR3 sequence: CASSVADRGQETQYF. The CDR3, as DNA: TGTGCCAGCAGCGTAGCCGACAGGGGTCAAGAGACCCAGTACTTC.

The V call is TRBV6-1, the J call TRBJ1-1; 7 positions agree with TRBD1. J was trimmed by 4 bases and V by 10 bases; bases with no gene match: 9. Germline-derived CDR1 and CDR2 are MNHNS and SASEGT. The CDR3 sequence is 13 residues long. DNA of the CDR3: TGTGCCATCCAGGACAGGTATTTCACTGAAGCTTTCTTT. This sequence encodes CAIQDRYFTEAFF.

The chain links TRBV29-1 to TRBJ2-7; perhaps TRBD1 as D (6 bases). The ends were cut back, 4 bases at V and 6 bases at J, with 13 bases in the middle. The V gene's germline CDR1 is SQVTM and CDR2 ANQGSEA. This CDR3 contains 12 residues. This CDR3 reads CSVVRGYSEQYF. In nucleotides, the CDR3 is TGCAGCGTTGTCAGGGGATACTCCGAGCAGTACTTC.

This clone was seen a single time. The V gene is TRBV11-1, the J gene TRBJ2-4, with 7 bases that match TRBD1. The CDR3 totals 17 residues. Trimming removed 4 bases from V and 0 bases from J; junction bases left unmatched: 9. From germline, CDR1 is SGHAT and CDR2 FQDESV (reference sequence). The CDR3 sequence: CASSSLRGTLAKNIQYF. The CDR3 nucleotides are TGTGCCAGCAGCTCTCTCAGGGGGACGTTAGCCAAAAACATTCAGTACTTC.

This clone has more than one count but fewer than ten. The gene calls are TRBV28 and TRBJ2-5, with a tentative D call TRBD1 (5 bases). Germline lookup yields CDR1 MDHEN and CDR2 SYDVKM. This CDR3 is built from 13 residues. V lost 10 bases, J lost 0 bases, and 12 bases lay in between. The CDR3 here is CATTAGHQETQYF. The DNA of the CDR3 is TGTGCCACCACGGCAGGGCACCAAGAGACCCAGTACTTC.

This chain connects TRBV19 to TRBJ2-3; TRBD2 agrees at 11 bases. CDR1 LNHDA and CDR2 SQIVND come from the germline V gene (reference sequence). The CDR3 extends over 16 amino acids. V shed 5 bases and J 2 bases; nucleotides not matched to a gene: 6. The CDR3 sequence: CASSVGLAGATDTQYF. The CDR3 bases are TGTGCCAGTAGTGTCGGACTAGCGGGCGCCACAGATACGCAGTATTTT.